One and the same sample provided the 29 T cell receptor beta chains below, sequenced in a study of cytomegalovirus exposure and HLA in healthy donors. The PCR employed 60 Vbeta primers together with 13 Jbeta primers. Measured with immunoSEQ multiplex PCR; TCRdb has only the in-frame clones, and not every one. This sample has about 160,000 clones, with under 85% found just once. Material for sequencing was PBMCs. Receptors originate from a man in his fifties in good health and CMV-seropositive.

This rearrangement joins TRBV30 to TRBJ1-2; weak D call: TRBD1 (6 bases). CDR1 GTSNPN and CDR2 SVGIG come from the germline V gene (reference sequence). CDR3 length: 15 amino acids. Trimming removed 1 base from V and 5 bases from J, with 17 bases in between. The CDR3 sequence is CAWSGLGTSRYGYTF. CDR3 bases: TGTGCCTGGAGTGGATTGGGGACATCGAGGTATGGCTACACCTTC.

V and J are TRBV2 and TRBJ1-2; 11 nucleotides agree with TRBD1. After removal of 7 bases from V and 6 bases from J, the junction contained 4 bases not matched to a gene. The CDR3 length is 13 residues. Germline assignment: CDR1 SNHLY and CDR2 FYNNEI. The DNA for the CDR3 is TGTGCCAGCAACATGGGACAGGGGGATGGCTACACCTTC. Encoded protein: CASNMGQGDGYTF.

The chain couples TRBV9 to TRBJ2-2; D unclear. The V and J ends lost 0 bases and 5 bases respectively, with 5 bases between them. CDR3 length: 13 residues. The germline gives CDR1 SGDLS, CDR2 YYNGEE. CDR3 residues: CASSVDLTGELFF. In DNA, the CDR3 is TGTGCCAGCAGCGTAGATCTTACCGGGGAGCTGTTTTTT.

The V and J genes are TRBV15 and TRBJ2-1; 8 positions agree with TRBD1. The CDR3 is made up of 14 amino acids. Germline CDR1 and CDR2: LNHNV and YYDKDF (reference sequence). Trimming took 5 bases from V and 8 from J; bases not matched to a gene: 8. For the CDR3, the DNA is TGTGCCACCAGCCTAGGACAGGGTTTTGATGAGCAGTTCTTC. Residues: CATSLGQGFDEQFF.

This clone has more than one count but fewer than ten. The V gene is TRBV5-1, the J gene TRBJ1-1; the D is unclear. Trimming pared 1 base from V and 2 bases from J, leaving 9 bases between. The CDR3 sequence is 14 residues long. Per germline, CDR1 SGHRS and CDR2 YFSETQ. The CDR3 DNA is TGCGCCAGCAGCTTGAAGTTGAGTAACACTGAAGCTTTCTTT. Translated, it gives CASSLKLSNTEAFF.

The chain links TRBV9 to TRBJ2-5; 9 bases align to TRBD2. This CDR3 spans 15 amino acids. Germline CDR1 SGDLS, CDR2 YYNGEE. V lost 1 base and J lost 4; bases outside the gene matches: 5. For the CDR3, the DNA is TGTGCCAGCAGCGTATGGGGGACTAGCTCAGAGACCCAGTACTTC. Amino acid sequence: CASSVWGTSSETQYF.

The CDR3 nucleotides are TGTGCCAGCAGCGCAGGACAGGGCAGCTCCTACGAGCAGTACTTC. Translated: CASSAGQGSSYEQYF. V usage is TRBV9 and J usage is TRBJ2-5; 8 bases are shared with TRBD1. The J call may not be correct, given that the DNA end is closer to TRBJ2-7. The CDR3 has 15 residues. The germline gives CDR1 SGDLS, CDR2 YYNGEE.

This chain links TRBV30 with TRBJ2-5, with D possibly matching TRBD2 (6 bases). The CDR3 length is 12 residues. Germline CDR1 and CDR2: GTSNPN and SVGIG (reference sequence). V was cut by 0 bases and J by 6 bases, with 8 bases left in between. The CDR3 is CAWSVLAKTQYF. The CDR3 DNA reads as TGTGCCTGGAGTGTCCTAGCGAAGACCCAGTACTTC.

The V gene is TRBV7-9, the J gene TRBJ2-7; 8 nucleotides agree with TRBD2. The CDR3 length is 14 residues. Germline values: CDR1 SEHNR, CDR2 FQNEAQ (reference sequence). Trimming at V came to 5 bases and at J to 6 bases, leaving 9 bases not matched to a gene. The CDR3 loop is CASSPRVAGSEQYF. The CDR3, as DNA: TGTGCCAGCAGCCCACGGGTAGCGGGATCCGAGCAGTACTTC.

CDR3: CASSVDRQVRENSPLHF. The CDR3 DNA follows: TGTGCCAGCAGCGTAGACCGACAGGTCCGGGAAAATTCACCCCTCCACTTT. This chain links TRBV9 with TRBJ1-6; D might be TRBD1 (6 bases). CDR1 and CDR2 (germline): SGDLS, YYNGEE. The CDR3 is 17 amino acids. Trimming shortened V by 0 bases and J by 7 bases, and 17 bases separated the two germline ends.

The CDR3 coding sequence is TGTGCCTGGGCGGAGAGGGCAGACTATGGCTACACCTTC. It is translated as CAWAERADYGYTF. The rearrangement joins TRBV30 to TRBJ1-2; D ambiguous. V lost 5 bases and J lost 3, with 13 bases in between. CDR3 size: 13 residues. From germline, CDR1 is GTSNPN and CDR2 SVGIG (reference sequence). Drawing the rest from reference TRBV30 and TRBJ1-2, the complete variable domain is SQTIHQWPATLVQPVGSPLSLECTVEGTSNPNLYWYRQAAGRGLQLLFYSVGIGQISSEVPQNLSASRPQDRQFILSSKKLLLSDSGFYLCAWAERADYGYTFGSGTRLTVV.

The gene calls are TRBV9 and TRBJ2-2; tentative D call: TRBD1 (6 bases). V was pared by 4 bases and J by 1 base, with 14 bases between. CDR1 is SGDLS and CDR2 is YYNGEE in the germline V gene. This CDR3 comprises 16 residues. Here the CDR3 reads CASSFLQGMNTGELFF. In DNA, the CDR3 is TGTGCCAGCAGCTTCCTACAGGGTATGAACACCGGGGAGCTGTTTTTT.

The genes are TRBV11-1 and TRBJ2-5; 7 bases match TRBD1. The CDR3 has 15 amino acids. Germline V gene lookup returns CDR1 SGHAT and CDR2 FQDESV (reference sequence). V lost 4 bases and J lost 1; bases outside the gene matches: 6. For the CDR3, the DNA is TGTGCCAGCAGCTCCGCCGACAGGGCCCAAGAGACCCAGTACTTC. Translating it yields CASSSADRAQETQYF.

Written as DNA, the CDR3 is TGTGCCAGCAGTCGATGGGTAGGGGGCACAGATACGCAGTATTTT. Encoded protein: CASSRWVGGTDTQYF. The chain joins TRBV6-5 to TRBJ2-3; D possibly corresponds to TRBD1 (5 bases). Trimming pared 5 bases from V and 1 base from J, leaving 13 bases between. This CDR3 is 15 amino acids long. CDR1 is MNHEY and CDR2 is SVGAGI in the germline V gene.

V is TRBV5-4 and J is TRBJ2-4; D may be TRBD1 (5 bases). Trimming stripped 3 bases from V and 1 base from J, with 14 bases between. Germline lookup yields CDR1 SGHNT and CDR2 YYREEE (reference sequence). The CDR3 totals 16 residues. CDR3 region: CASSSVGHEAKNIQYF. The CDR3 region has the DNA TGTGCCAGCAGCTCGGTGGGGCACGAGGCCAAAAACATTCAGTACTTC. Based on the CDR3 plus reference TRBV5-4 and TRBJ2-4, the full variable domain is ETGVTQSPTHLIKTRGQQVTLRCSSQSGHNTVSWYQQALGQGPQFIFQYYREEENGRGNFPPRFSGLQFPNYSSELNVNALELDDSALYLCASSSVGHEAKNIQYFGAGTRLSVL.

The chain joins TRBV6-6 to TRBJ1-6; 7 bases align to TRBD1. This CDR3 is built from 14 residues. Germline V CDR1 and CDR2: MNHNY, SVGAGI (reference sequence). Trimming took 6 bases from V and 10 from J; bases not matched to a gene: 9. The CDR3 coding sequence is TGTGCCAGCAGCCCAAGACAGGGCGGATCACCCCTCCACTTT. It yields the protein CASSPRQGGSPLHF.

The chain employs TRBV7-8 and TRBJ1-2; D perhaps matches TRBD1 (5 bases). Deletions cut 4 bases from V and 1 base from J, with 10 bases between. Germline V CDR1 and CDR2: SGHVS, FQNEAQ. The CDR3 runs to 14 residues. CDR3 nucleotide sequence: TGTGCCAGCAGCTCCGACAGAAATAACTATGGCTACACCTTC. This gives the protein CASSSDRNNYGYTF.

The chain combines TRBV7-6 with TRBJ1-3, with D uncertain. CDR3 length equals 17 residues. Germline CDR1 and CDR2: SGHVS and FNYEAQ. The ends were cut back, 5 bases at V and 0 bases at J, with 17 bases in the middle. The DNA for the CDR3 is TGTGCCAGCAGCCCCGAAGTAGGCGGTTACTCTGGAAACACCATATATTTT. It yields the protein CASSPEVGGYSGNTIYF.

This sequence joins TRBV28 and TRBJ1-5, with 10 positions matching TRBD1. Germline CDR1 and CDR2: MDHEN and SYDVKM. Germline trimming cut 4 bases from V and 2 bases from J; bases unmatched to any gene: 2. CDR3 length: 15 amino acids. The CDR3: CASSSGTGGNQPQHF. The CDR3 DNA reads TGTGCCAGCAGTTCCGGGACAGGGGGCAATCAGCCCCAGCATTTT.

This clone was counted a few times. V usage is TRBV7-9 and J usage is TRBJ2-3; 8 bases are shared with TRBD2. The CDR3 has 17 amino acids. Germline CDR1 and CDR2: SEHNR and FQNEAQ (reference sequence). V shed 1 base, J shed 2 bases, and the junction held 8 bases outside the gene matches. The CDR3 protein is CASSLGWDSGNTDTQYF. The CDR3 DNA is TGTGCCAGCAGCTTAGGCTGGGATAGCGGGAACACAGATACGCAGTATTTT.

The chain uses TRBV5-1 and TRBJ2-5, with 7 positions matching TRBD1. The DNA end favors TRBJ2-7, so the J call may be wrong. Germline V lookup: CDR1 SGHRS, CDR2 YFSETQ. The CDR3 sequence is 13 residues long. The CDR3 DNA reads as TGCGCCAGCCGATTCTCAGACAGGGACGAGCAGTACTTC. This gives the protein CASRFSDRDEQYF.

The chain carries TRBV6-1 and TRBJ2-4, with 7 positions matching TRBD2. The V gene's germline CDR1 is MNHNS and CDR2 SASEGT. V dropped 1 base and J dropped 4; count of bases not matched to a gene: 7. The CDR3 is 16 amino acids. The CDR3 spells CASSEVLGRAKNIQYF. The DNA for the CDR3 is TGTGCCAGCAGTGAAGTTCTTGGGAGGGCTAAAAACATTCAGTACTTC.

CDR3: CASSLNQQGANEKLFF. The CDR3 DNA sequence: TGCGCCAGCAGCTTGAATCAACAGGGGGCAAATGAAAAACTGTTTTTT. The chain links TRBV5-1 to TRBJ1-4; 9 nucleotides align to TRBD1. The CDR3 contains 16 residues. The J segment lost 5 bases and the V segment lost 1 base, leaving 6 bases of the junction unmatched. CDR1 and CDR2 from the germline V gene are SGHRS and YFSETQ.

The CDR3 DNA reads TGTGCCAGCAGCTTACGTGGGCCACAAAGAAGCACAGATACGCAGTATTTT. It translates to CASSLRGPQRSTDTQYF. This chain joins TRBV11-2 and TRBJ2-3; D is ambiguous. Germline V CDR1 and CDR2: SGHAT, FQNNGV. This CDR3 spans 17 amino acids. V was trimmed by 2 bases and J by 0 bases, leaving 15 bases between them.

This clone has a handful of counts. This rearrangement joins TRBV29-1 to TRBJ2-7; 8 bases line up with TRBD2. The CDR3 is 13 amino acids. Germline-derived CDR1 and CDR2 are SQVTM and ANQGSEA. The junction had 1 base not matched to a gene; V was cut back by 0 bases and J by 3 bases. The CDR3 region has the DNA TGCAGCGTTGAAGATCGGGGGGGCTACGAGCAGTACTTC. This sequence encodes CSVEDRGGYEQYF.

This clone was counted a few times. J is TRBJ1-2 and V is TRBV19; 10 nucleotides agree with TRBD1. The germline CDR1 and CDR2 sequences are LNHDA and SQIVND (reference sequence). This CDR3 comprises 17 residues. After removal of 5 bases from V and 0 bases from J, the junction contained 9 bases not matched to a gene. This CDR3 is CASSPLGQGTSNYGYTF. The DNA for the CDR3 is TGTGCCAGTAGTCCTCTGGGACAGGGGACTTCTAACTATGGCTACACCTTC.

This clone was picked up a small number of times. The V and J genes are TRBV7-6 and TRBJ2-1; 11 nucleotides line up with TRBD2. The CDR3 consists of 15 residues. Germline V CDR1 and CDR2: SGHVS, FNYEAQ. After removal of 5 bases from V and 4 bases from J, the junction contained 4 bases not matched to a gene. In DNA, the CDR3 is TGTGCCAGCAGCCCGACTAGCGGGGCATACAATGAGCAGTTCTTC. Its translation is CASSPTSGAYNEQFF.

The chain links TRBV10-3 to TRBJ1-4; a possible D gene is TRBD1 (6 bases). With 10 bases removed from V and 7 bases from J, the gap between germline ends came to 19 bases. The CDR3 totals 14 residues. CDR1 is ENHRY, CDR2 SYGVKD, per germline. The CDR3 DNA is TGTGCCACCTCGAGGGGGGGTACGGGTGAAAAACTGTTTTTT. It yields the protein CATSRGGTGEKLFF.

V gene TRBV28 combines with J gene TRBJ2-2, with D hard to call. The CDR3 is made up of 12 amino acids. The V gene's germline CDR1 is MDHEN and CDR2 SYDVKM. The V gene lost 5 bases and the J gene lost 6 bases, with 7 bases spanning the gap. Here the CDR3 reads CASSIKPGELFF. The CDR3 bases are TGTGCCAGCAGTATCAAGCCCGGGGAGCTGTTTTTT.